The rows below give T cell receptor beta chains drawn from one sample of a study of OX40 agonist ivuxolimab in advanced cancers. Data came from immunoSEQ multiplex PCR; TCRdb stores just in-frame clones and leaves some out. The repertoire holds some 60,000 clones, 87% seen once, with about 5% in the top ten. The material sequenced was CD4+ or CD8+ T cells sorted from blood, taken in a trial of the OX40 agonist ivuxolimab. These receptors originate from an adult with an advanced solid tumor such as melanoma, head and neck, liver or kidney cancer. CDR3s include the opening cysteine and the closing phenylalanine or tryptophan. The order of the fields is J gene, clone size, D gene, V gene, CDR3 protein, CDR3 DNA. The D gene is left open where the match is weak. A row's size may be missing; if present it is once, few, many or a size class.

TRBJ1-6,once,NA,TRBV7-2,CASSLEGPLIGSPLHF,TGTGCCAGCAGCTTAGAGGGCCCGCTGATAGGATCACCCCTCCACTTT
TRBJ1-1,NA,NA,TRBV18,CASSPTGQTEAFF,TGTGCCAGCTCACCAACAGGACAAACTGAAGCTTTCTTT
TRBJ2-7,NA,TRBD2,TRBV28,CASSPPGRPSYEQYF,TGTGCCAGCAGTCCCCCCGGGAGGCCTTCCTACGAGCAGTACTTC
TRBJ1-5,few,NA,TRBV7-9,CASSVGSGNQPQHF,TGTGCCAGCAGCGTGGGTAGTGGCAATCAGCCCCAGCATTTT
TRBJ1-1,NA,NA,TRBV7-2,CASSFERAEAFF,TGTGCCAGCAGCTTCGAACGCGCGGAAGCTTTCTTT
TRBJ2-3,NA,NA,TRBV5-8,CASSLSDRGGATDTQYF,TGTGCCAGCAGCCTTTCCGACAGGGGAGGGGCCACAGATACGCAGTATTTT
TRBJ1-6,NA,TRBD1,TRBV5-6,CASSARTGSSYNSPLHF,TGTGCCAGCAGCGCAAGGACAGGGAGTTCCTATAATTCACCCCTCCACTTT
TRBJ2-7,NA,TRBD1,TRBV9,CASSTRQGGMNEQYF,TGTGCCAGCAGCACTCGACAGGGGGGAATGAACGAGCAGTACTTC
TRBJ2-5,NA,NA,TRBV11-2,CASSGGMRETQYF,TGTGCCAGCAGCGGGGGCATGAGAGAGACCCAGTACTTC
TRBJ2-1,NA,NA,TRBV4-2,CASRLQGRPYNEQFF,TGTGCCAGCAGACTCCAGGGTCGTCCCTACAATGAGCAGTTCTTC
TRBJ1-2,once,NA,TRBV4-2,CASSQEGKGPGYTF,TGTGCCAGCAGCCAAGAAGGAAAGGGGCCTGGCTACACCTTC
TRBJ1-2,NA,TRBD1,TRBV18,CASSPPRTGIISYTF,TGTGCCAGCTCACCTCCAAGGACAGGGATTATAAGCTACACCTTC
TRBJ2-3,NA,TRBD2,TRBV7-6,CASSSGLADFSTDTQYF,TGTGCCAGCAGCTCCGGACTAGCGGATTTTAGCACAGATACGCAGTATTTT
TRBJ2-3,NA,NA,TRBV7-9,CASSLIAGSTDTQYF,TGTGCCAGCAGCTTAATTGCGGGGAGCACAGATACGCAGTATTTT
TRBJ1-1,NA,NA,TRBV27,CASSLLGGGGTEAFF,TGTGCCAGCAGTTTATTGGGAGGGGGGGGCACTGAAGCTTTCTTT
TRBJ1-2,once,NA,TRBV9,CASSVAGDNYGYTF,TGTGCCAGCAGCGTAGCGGGGGATAACTATGGCTACACCTTC
TRBJ1-2,NA,NA,TRBV6-5,CASSYGGKDYGYTF,TGTGCCAGCAGTTACGGGGGGAAGGACTATGGCTACACCTTC
TRBJ2-3,NA,NA,TRBV5-4,CASSPAGTDTQYF,TGTGCCAGCAGCCCCGCGGGTACAGATACGCAGTATTTT
TRBJ1-4,NA,NA,TRBV6-6,CASSYNSPATNEKLFF,TGTGCCAGCAGTTACAACAGTCCTGCAACTAATGAAAAACTGTTTTTT
TRBJ1-1,NA,NA,TRBV15,CATSRVGRNSAEAFF,TGTGCCACCAGCAGAGTTGGGAGGAACTCTGCCGAAGCTTTCTTT
TRBJ1-5,NA,NA,TRBV19,CASTQGWPPNYQPQHF,TGTGCCAGTACCCAGGGTTGGCCGCCGAACTATCAGCCCCAGCATTTT
TRBJ2-5,NA,NA,TRBV7-9,CASSSPNQETQYF,TGTGCCAGCAGCTCCCCGAACCAAGAGACCCAGTACTTC
TRBJ1-4,NA,NA,TRBV5-1,CASSPVEADEKLFF,TGCGCCAGCAGCCCCGTCGAGGCTGATGAAAAACTGTTTTTT
TRBJ2-7,NA,NA,TRBV5-1,CASSPQQLGGGLMRQYF,TGCGCCAGCAGCCCACAACAGTTAGGGGGGGGTTTGATGCGGCAGTACTTC
TRBJ2-1,NA,TRBD2,TRBV5-6,CASSGGLAVANEQFF,TGTGCCAGCAGCGGGGGACTAGCGGTGGCCAATGAGCAGTTCTTC
TRBJ2-1,NA,NA,TRBV5-1,CASSLAGSSYNEQFF,TGCGCCAGCAGCTTGGCCGGGAGCTCCTACAATGAGCAGTTCTTC
TRBJ1-1,NA,NA,TRBV13,CASSSSEGNTEAFF,TGTGCCAGCAGCTCCTCCGAGGGGAACACTGAAGCTTTCTTT
TRBJ1-5,NA,NA,TRBV10-3,CAIRATGNQPQHF,TGTGCCATCAGGGCAACAGGGAATCAGCCCCAGCATTTT
TRBJ2-1,NA,TRBD2,TRBV5-1,CASSPGLAGISYNEQFF,TGCGCCAGCAGCCCCGGACTAGCGGGGATCTCCTACAATGAGCAGTTCTTC
TRBJ2-7,NA,NA,TRBV10-3,CAIKSQGGGEQYF,TGTGCCATCAAGTCCCAGGGTGGGGGCGAGCAGTACTTC